This TCR beta chain came from a study of OX40 agonist ivuxolimab in advanced cancers. Study background: Participants, roughly 80% male, averaged roughly 59 years of age, ranging from about 23 to 80. General study results and limits: Relative to CD4+, CD8+ T cells held more expanded clones on average.

V lost 3 bases to trimming and J lost 2 bases, with 11 bases between them. Per the germline V gene, CDR1 is WNHNN and CDR2 is SYGVQD (reference sequence). This CDR3 has 14 amino acids. Sequencing was performed with immunoSEQ multiplex PCR; in TCRdb, only in-frame clones are kept and a portion is missing. The data show about 26,000 clones, more than 80% seen once. This clone came up once. Its antigen is unidentified. The source was CD4+ or CD8+ T cells sorted from blood, collected in a trial of the OX40 agonist ivuxolimab. This receptor was taken from an adult with an advanced solid tumor such as melanoma, head and neck, liver or kidney cancer. V is TRBV10-1 and J is TRBJ2-7; perhaps D is TRBD1 or TRBD2 (5 bases each). The CDR3 reads CASSDPGTAYEQYF. For the CDR3, the DNA is TGCGCCAGCAGTGATCCGGGGACGGCCTACGAGCAGTACTTC.